The clone carrying this T cell receptor (beta chain) occurred many times. The antigen remains undetermined. Template material for amplifying TCR beta CDR3 regions consisted of RNA transcripts. In the first-round RT-PCR of the TCR CDR3, the HTBI primer set was used. Via MiXCR, TCRdb re-called the multiplex PCR reads, giving one row per CDR3 protein. The sample holds fewer than 550,000 distinct CDR3 sequences; approximately 25% are singletons and the top ten take approximately 10%. This record belongs to a study of T cells in Graves' hyperthyroidism and ophthalmopathy. Study results and caveats: Blood also held most thyroid clonotypes expanded beyond 0.001.

V was trimmed by 7 bases and J by 4 bases, leaving 7 bases between them. The CDR3 spans 11 residues. Looked up from germline, CDR1 is MNHNS and CDR2 is SASEGT. Exclusion of a patient resulted from uncontrolled infection, other autoimmune disease, pregnancy or lactation. What was sequenced was blood. The J gene is TRBJ1-2, the V gene TRBV6-1; D uncertain. The TCR comes from a woman in her twenties or thirties with Graves' ophthalmopathy. The CDR3 here is CASTRTYGYTF. The CDR3 DNA reads as TGTGCCAGCACTCGAACCTATGGCTACACCTTC.